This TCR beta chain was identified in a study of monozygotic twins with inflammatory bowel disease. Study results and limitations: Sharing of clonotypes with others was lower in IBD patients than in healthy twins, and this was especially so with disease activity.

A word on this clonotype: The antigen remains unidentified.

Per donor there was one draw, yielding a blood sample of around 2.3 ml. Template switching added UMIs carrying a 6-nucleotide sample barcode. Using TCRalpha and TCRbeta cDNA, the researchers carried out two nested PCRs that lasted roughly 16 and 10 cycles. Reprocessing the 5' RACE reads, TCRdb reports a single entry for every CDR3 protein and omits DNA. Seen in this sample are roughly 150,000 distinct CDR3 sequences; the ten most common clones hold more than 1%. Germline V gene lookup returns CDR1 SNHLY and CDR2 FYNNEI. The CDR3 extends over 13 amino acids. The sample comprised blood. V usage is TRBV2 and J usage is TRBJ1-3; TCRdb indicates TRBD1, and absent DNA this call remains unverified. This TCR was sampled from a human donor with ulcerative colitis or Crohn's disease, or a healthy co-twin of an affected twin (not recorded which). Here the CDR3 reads CASGGPGGNTIYF.